A single sample is the source of the 2 T cell receptor beta chains below, sequenced in a study of early T cells in non-severe SARS-CoV-2 infection. TCRdb processed the 5' RACE reads anew with MiXCR; each CDR3 protein has one entry. The table includes tens of thousands of distinct CDR3 sequences, 10% to 15% detected once. Sample: whole blood. Receptors originate from an adult who was a healthcare worker with PCR-confirmed SARS-CoV-2 infection or an uninfected control (not recorded which).

This clonotype was seen only a few times. The chain carries TRBV18 and TRBJ1-6; 7 bases align to TRBD1. Unmatched junction bases numbered 9, after V lost 2 bases and J lost 11 bases. In germline, CDR1 is KGHSH, CDR2 LQKENI. CDR3 size: 15 residues. The CDR3 reads CASSPGRIQGAPLHF. In DNA form, the CDR3 reads TGTGCCAGCTCACCAGGACGGATTCAGGGGGCACCCCTCCACTTT.

V and J are TRBV29-1 and TRBJ2-3; D is perhaps TRBD1 or TRBD2 (5 bases each). The CDR3 length is 12 residues. Trimming cost V 8 bases and J 5 bases, with 14 bases left between them. Germline V gives CDR1 SQVTM, CDR2 ANQGSEA. The CDR3, as DNA: TGCAGCTCCTCGGGACCCAGAGATACGCAGTATTTT. This codes for CSSSGPRDTQYF.